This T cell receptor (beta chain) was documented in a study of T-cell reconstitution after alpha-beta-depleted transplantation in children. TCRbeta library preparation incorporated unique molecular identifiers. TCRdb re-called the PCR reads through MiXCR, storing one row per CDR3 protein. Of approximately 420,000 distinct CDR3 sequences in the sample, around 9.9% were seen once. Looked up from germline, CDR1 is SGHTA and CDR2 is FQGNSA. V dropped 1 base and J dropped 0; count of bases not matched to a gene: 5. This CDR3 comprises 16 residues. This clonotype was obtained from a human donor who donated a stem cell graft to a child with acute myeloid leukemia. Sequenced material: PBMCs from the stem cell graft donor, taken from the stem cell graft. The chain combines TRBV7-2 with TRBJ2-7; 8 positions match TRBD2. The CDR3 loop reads CASSLGSGVSSYEQYF. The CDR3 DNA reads TGTGCCAGCAGCTTAGGTAGCGGGGTAAGCTCCTACGAGCAGTACTTC.